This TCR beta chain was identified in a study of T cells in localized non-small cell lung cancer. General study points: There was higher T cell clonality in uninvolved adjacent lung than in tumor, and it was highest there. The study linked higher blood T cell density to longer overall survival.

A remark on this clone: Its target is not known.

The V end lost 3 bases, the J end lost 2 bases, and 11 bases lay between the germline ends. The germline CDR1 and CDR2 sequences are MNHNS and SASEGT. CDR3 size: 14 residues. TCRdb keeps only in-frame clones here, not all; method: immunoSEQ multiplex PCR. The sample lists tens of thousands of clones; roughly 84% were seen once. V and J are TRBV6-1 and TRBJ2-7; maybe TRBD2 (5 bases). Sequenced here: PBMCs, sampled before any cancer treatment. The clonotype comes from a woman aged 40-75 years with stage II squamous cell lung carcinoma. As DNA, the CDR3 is TGTGCCAGCAGTGACGAGCGGACGGCCTACGAGCAGTACTTC. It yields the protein CASSDERTAYEQYF.